These T cell receptor beta chains were read from a single sample in a study of blood T cell repertoires in COVID-19. Produced via immunoSEQ multiplex PCR; TCRdb's table is partial and in-frame only. Here the sample spans around 300,000 clones, around 81% being singletons. Material: peripheral blood. The receptors shown here come from a woman aged 45-65 years with active or convalescent COVID-19. Each CDR3 is given with its conserved first and last residue. The D gene is left open where the match is weak. Size tells how often a clone was seen (once, few, many) or the class of an expanded clone, and some rows leave it out.

>TRBV19|TRBD2|TRBJ2-1|.
CASSWGGEQFF
TGTGCCAGTAGTTGGGGGGGGGAGCAGTTCTTC
>TRBV5-1|TRBD1|TRBJ1-6|.
CASSWGTGRGGSPLHF
TGCGCCAGCAGCTGGGGGACAGGGCGAGGTGGTTCACCCCTCCACTTT
>TRBV24-1|TRBD2|TRBJ2-1|.
CATSDSSGRAYNEQFF
TGTGCCACCAGTGACTCTAGCGGGAGGGCTTACAATGAGCAGTTCTTC
>TRBV13|TRBD1|TRBJ2-1|.
CASSPSLRQGINEQFF
TGTGCCAGCAGCCCCAGTCTGCGACAGGGGATCAATGAGCAGTTCTTC
>TRBV2|TRBD1|TRBJ2-5|.
CASRGQIIETQYF
TGTGCCAGCAGGGGACAGATTATAGAGACCCAGTACTTC
>TRBV11-2|.|TRBJ2-7|.
CASSFGKAGGRTLGYEQYF
TGTGCCAGCAGCTTCGGAAAGGCAGGGGGGCGTACCCTTGGGTACGAGCAGTACTTC
>TRBV5-5|.|TRBJ2-1|.
CASSSTVILTYNEQFF
TGTGCCAGCAGCTCTACCGTGATTCTCACCTACAATGAGCAGTTCTTC
>TRBV9|.|TRBJ2-5|.
CASSVGSGRETQYF
TGTGCCAGCAGCGTAGGTAGTGGGAGGGAGACCCAGTACTTC
>TRBV15|TRBD2|TRBJ2-5|.
CATSREGMGSGTVETQYF
TGTGCCACCAGCAGAGAGGGGATGGGTAGCGGGACGGTTGAGACCCAGTACTTC
>TRBV19|.|TRBJ1-1|few
CASSMEGGRAEAFF
TGTGCCAGTAGTATGGAGGGGGGGCGGGCTGAAGCTTTCTTT
>TRBV7-3|TRBD2|TRBJ2-5|.
CASSLAGGTQETQYF
TGTGCCAGCAGCTTAGCGGGAGGGACCCAAGAGACCCAGTACTTC
>TRBV14|.|TRBJ2-3|once
CASSQDLTPYASTDTQYF
TGTGCCAGCAGCCAAGATTTGACTCCCTACGCTAGCACAGATACGCAGTATTTT
>TRBV7-3|.|TRBJ2-5|.
CASSPGIKETQYF
TGTGCCAGCAGCCCGGGGATCAAAGAGACCCAGTACTTC
>TRBV6-1|.|TRBJ1-2|.
CASSEEKYSTNYGYTF
TGTGCCAGCAGTGAAGAAAAGTACAGTACTAACTATGGCTACACCTTC
>TRBV29-1|TRBD1|TRBJ1-2|.
CSVGTGGGYTF
TGCAGCGTTGGAACAGGGGGTGGCTACACCTTC
>TRBV5-6|.|TRBJ2-2|.
CASSPGGRGNTGELFF
TGTGCCAGCAGCCCTGGGGGCAGGGGGAACACCGGGGAGCTGTTTTTT
>TRBV6-1|.|TRBJ2-7|.
CASSEDLVDEQYF
TGTGCCAGCAGTGAAGATTTAGTCGACGAGCAGTACTTC
>TRBV4-1|.|TRBJ1-4|.
CASSLGAWSANEKLFF
TGCGCCAGCAGCCTTGGGGCGTGGTCCGCTAATGAAAAACTGTTTTTT
>TRBV5-4|TRBD1|TRBJ1-3|.
CASSLGGTGSTIYF
TGTGCCAGCAGCTTGGGTGGGACAGGGAGCACCATATATTTT
>TRBV6-6|TRBD1|TRBJ2-7|.
CASSYPTGDTHEQYF
TGTGCCAGCAGTTACCCCACAGGGGACACCCACGAGCAGTACTTC
>TRBV5-1|.|TRBJ2-5|.
CASSLGSETQYF
TGCGCCAGCAGCCTCGGGAGTGAGACCCAGTACTTC
>TRBV5-4|.|TRBJ1-1|.
CATSLMGGSYLTEAFF
TGTGCCACCTCCTTGATGGGGGGTTCGTATCTCACTGAAGCTTTCTTT
>TRBV2|TRBD2|TRBJ2-1|few
CASSPTSGDNEQFF
TGTGCCAGCAGCCCGACTAGCGGGGACAATGAGCAGTTCTTC
>TRBV19|.|TRBJ1-2|.
CASSTNGGPYGYTF
TGTGCCAGTAGTACTAACGGGGGTCCCTATGGCTACACCTTC
>TRBV19|.|TRBJ2-7|.
CASSIGAGSTEQYF
TGTGCCAGTAGTATCGGTGCAGGGTCCACAGAGCAGTACTTC
>TRBV12-3/TRBV12-4|.|TRBJ1-4|.
CATLSTTNEKLFF
TGTGCCACCCTCAGTACAACTAATGAAAAACTGTTTTTT
>TRBV2|TRBD2|TRBJ2-7|once
CASSRDLRGEQYF
TGTGCCAGCAGTCGGGACTTGCGGGGGGAGCAGTACTTC
>TRBV25-1|.|TRBJ1-6|once
CASNFGPAGPLHF
TGTGCCAGCAACTTTGGCCCTGCAGGACCCCTCCACTTT
>TRBV7-2|TRBD2|TRBJ2-3|.
CASSLSVRLAGADTQYF
TGTGCCAGCAGCTTATCTGTCCGACTAGCGGGAGCAGATACGCAGTATTTT
>TRBV30|.|TRBJ2-2|.
CAWSGPGVNTGELFF
TGTGCCTGGAGTGGCCCGGGGGTGAACACCGGGGAGCTGTTTTTT
>TRBV24-1|.|TRBJ1-2|.
CATSDLEFRDRYGYTF
TGTGCCACCAGTGATTTGGAGTTCCGGGATCGCTATGGCTACACCTTC
>TRBV7-9|TRBD1|TRBJ1-3|.
CASSLRQGSGNTIYF
TGTGCCAGCAGCTTACGACAGGGCTCTGGAAACACCATATATTTT
>TRBV2|.|TRBJ2-2|.
CASTEGRIGELFF
TGTGCCAGCACCGAAGGGAGGATCGGGGAGCTGTTTTTT
>TRBV5-1|TRBD2|TRBJ2-5|once
CASTGLAGGQTQDQYF
TGCGCCAGCACGGGACTAGCGGGAGGACAGACACAAGATCAGTACTTC
>TRBV2|TRBD2|TRBJ2-5|once
CASNRLAAQETQYF
TGTGCCAGCAACCGACTAGCGGCCCAAGAGACCCAGTACTTC
>TRBV29-1|.|TRBJ2-7|once
CSVISHSVGRYEQYF
TGCAGCGTTATAAGCCATAGCGTAGGAAGGTACGAGCAGTACTTC
>TRBV28|.|TRBJ2-2|.
CASIDQRPGELFF
TGTGCCAGCATCGACCAGCGCCCCGGGGAGCTGTTTTTT
>TRBV6-1|.|TRBJ2-2|once
CASSESRGITGELFF
TGTGCCAGCAGTGAAAGCAGGGGAATCACCGGGGAGCTGTTTTTT
>TRBV4-1|TRBD2|TRBJ2-7|.
CASSQTSGITYEQYF
TGCGCCAGCAGCCAGACTAGCGGGATAACCTACGAGCAGTACTTC
>TRBV5-1|TRBD2|TRBJ2-7|.
CASSLGILAGAHEQYF
TGCGCCAGCAGCTTGGGGATATTAGCGGGAGCCCACGAGCAGTACTTC
>TRBV9|TRBD2|TRBJ2-5|.
CASSVSSAGDGETQYF
TGTGCCAGCAGCGTCTCTAGCGCGGGAGACGGAGAGACCCAGTACTTC
>TRBV7-9|TRBD1|TRBJ1-4|.
CASSMTGGAANEKLFF
TGTGCCAGCAGCATGACAGGGGGCGCGGCTAATGAAAAACTGTTTTTT
>TRBV19|.|TRBJ1-5|.
CASSIPPYYQPQHF
TGTGCCAGTAGTATACCCCCCTATTATCAGCCCCAGCATTTT
>TRBV9|TRBD2|TRBJ2-3|.
CASSVAGGSDTQYF
TGTGCCAGCAGCGTAGCGGGAGGGTCAGATACGCAGTATTTT